This T cell receptor (beta chain) was captured by sequencing in a study of T cells in tumors after PD-1 blockade. Assay used: immunoSEQ multiplex PCR; TCRdb lists only in-frame clones, some missing. The data contain about 47,000 clones, more than 75% of them seen just once; the ten biggest clones take up over 15%. The CDR3 contains 14 residues. Trimming cost V 3 bases and J 0 bases, with 7 bases left between them. The V gene's germline CDR1 is MNHNS and CDR2 SASEGT. This clonotype was obtained from a human donor with basal cell carcinoma. The material was PBMCs, obtained before anti-PD-1 treatment. The chain joins TRBV6-1 to TRBJ2-3; D is unclear. The CDR3 region is CASSDSYSTDTQYF. In DNA form, the CDR3 reads TGTGCCAGCAGTGACAGCTACAGCACAGATACGCAGTATTTT.